Listed below are T cell receptor beta chains from one sample, sequenced in a study of cytomegalovirus exposure and HLA in healthy donors. Only in-frame clones appear in the TCRdb table, and some are missing; sequencing was by immunoSEQ multiplex PCR. There are about 120,000 clones in the sample; 74% occur only once, and approximately 2% lies in the top ten. The sequenced sample was PBMCs. The receptors stem from a human donor in good health. The CDR3 runs from the conserved cysteine through the conserved F or W. The D gene is left open where the match is weak. The size field is filled for only some rows; it gives once, few, many or a size class.

clone size	V gene	J gene	D gene	CDR3 protein	CDR3 DNA
.	TRBV5-8	TRBJ2-7	.	CASSLGSVTYEQYF	TGTGCCAGCAGCTTGGGGTCAGTTACCTACGAGCAGTACTTC
few	TRBV2	TRBJ1-4	TRBD1	CASRATGALGEKLFF	TGTGCCAGCAGGGCGACAGGGGCTCTGGGAGAAAAACTGTTTTTT
.	TRBV29-1	TRBJ1-2	.	CSVGGGSDGYTF	TGCAGCGTTGGGGGGGGGTCGGATGGCTACACCTTC
.	TRBV25-1	TRBJ2-3	.	CASRPGQSDTQYF	TGTGCCAGCAGACCCGGACAGTCTGATACGCAGTATTTT
.	TRBV30	TRBJ2-1	TRBD2	CAWSGSSGGRNEQFF	TGTGCCTGGAGTGGGTCGAGCGGGGGTCGTAATGAGCAGTTCTTC
.	TRBV19	TRBJ1-5	TRBD1	CASTQGAGPQHF	TGTGCCAGTACGCAGGGGGCAGGGCCCCAGCATTTT
once	TRBV2	TRBJ2-5	TRBD2	CASSGGAGDETQYF	TGTGCCAGCAGTGGGGGAGCGGGAGATGAGACCCAGTACTTC
.	TRBV15	TRBJ2-7	TRBD1	CATSSSRFGQGIYEQYF	TGTGCCACCAGCTCCTCACGATTTGGACAGGGGATCTACGAGCAGTACTTC
.	TRBV9	TRBJ2-5	TRBD1	CASAPRTGKETQYF	TGTGCCAGCGCCCCAAGGACAGGGAAAGAGACCCAGTACTTC
.	TRBV5-1	TRBJ2-1	.	CASSLVAGSSNNEQFF	TGCGCCAGCAGCTTGGTTGCGGGTTCCAGCAACAATGAGCAGTTCTTC
.	TRBV9	TRBJ1-4	.	CASSVGSRGGEKLFF	TGTGCCAGCAGCGTAGGAAGTAGGGGCGGAGAAAAACTGTTTTTT
.	TRBV1	TRBJ1-2	.	CTSSPRAGRGNGYTF	TGCACCAGCAGCCCCCGGGCGGGGAGAGGGAATGGCTACACCTTC
.	TRBV4-3	TRBJ1-1	TRBD1	CASSQDRGQGGTEAFF	TGCGCCAGCAGCCAAGATCGGGGACAGGGCGGCACTGAAGCTTTCTTT
.	TRBV11-2	TRBJ2-7	TRBD2	CASRPAGTSASEQYF	TGTGCCAGCCGACCCGCCGGGACTAGTGCGTCCGAGCAGTACTTC
.	TRBV27	TRBJ2-5	TRBD2	CASSNFPGLAGETQYF	TGTGCCAGCAGTAACTTCCCGGGACTAGCTGGGGAGACCCAGTACTTC
.	TRBV7-8	TRBJ1-6	.	CASSLATRSSYNSPLHF	TGTGCCAGCAGCTTAGCTACCCGGAGCTCCTATAATTCACCCCTCCACTTT
few	TRBV6-5	TRBJ1-1	.	CASSKFGPRDTEAFF	TGTGCCAGCAGTAAGTTCGGGCCCAGGGACACTGAAGCTTTCTTT
.	TRBV2	TRBJ2-7	TRBD2	CASSELAGNDEQYF	TGTGCCAGCAGTGAATTAGCGGGGAACGACGAGCAGTACTTC
.	TRBV15	TRBJ1-2	.	CATSRDGVAANYGYTF	TGTGCCACCAGCAGAGATGGAGTTGCTGCTAACTATGGCTACACCTTC
.	TRBV5-1	TRBJ1-3	.	CASTPPDDLTISGNTIYF	TGCGCCAGCACGCCACCGGACGACCTGACTATCTCTGGAAACACCATATATTTT
.	TRBV5-1	TRBJ2-5	TRBD1	CASSLMGSGVGGETQYF	TGCGCCAGCAGCTTAATGGGATCCGGGGTAGGGGGCGAGACCCAGTACTTC
.	TRBV5-4	TRBJ2-1	TRBD2	CASSELARSYNEQFF	TGTGCCAGCAGCGAACTAGCGCGCTCCTACAATGAGCAGTTCTTC
.	TRBV27	TRBJ2-3	.	CASSFGQSTDTQYF	TGTGCCAGCAGTTTTGGCCAGAGCACAGATACGCAGTATTTT
.	TRBV30	TRBJ1-4	.	CALGRGAGNEKLFF	TGTGCCTTAGGGCGGGGGGCTGGTAATGAAAAACTGTTTTTT
.	TRBV27	TRBJ1-6	.	CASSFRTRSSYNSPLHF	TGTGCCAGCAGTTTCCGGACACGGAGCTCCTATAATTCACCCCTCCACTTT
few	TRBV7-2	TRBJ2-3	TRBD2	CASSRQGAGGHTDTQYF	TGTGCCAGCAGCCGACAGGGAGCGGGGGGTCACACAGATACGCAGTATTTT
few	TRBV10-1	TRBJ2-7	TRBD2	CASSASGGTYEQYF	TGCGCCAGCAGTGCTAGCGGGGGGACCTACGAGCAGTACTTC
.	TRBV19	TRBJ1-1	.	CASSIMTVPTGTEAFF	TGTGCCAGTAGTATTATGACGGTCCCGACGGGCACTGAAGCTTTCTTT
.	TRBV4-1	TRBJ2-3	TRBD2	CASSQWWGGPQYF	TGCGCCAGCAGCCAATGGTGGGGGGGACCGCAGTATTTT
.	TRBV7-7	TRBJ2-1	.	CASSFQTGDEQFF	TGTGCTAGCAGCTTTCAGACTGGTGATGAGCAGTTCTTC
.	TRBV5-1	TRBJ1-1	TRBD1	CASSAQGQGEAFF	TGCGCCAGCAGCGCACAGGGACAGGGGGAAGCTTTCTTT
.	TRBV30	TRBJ2-5	TRBD2	CAWSSWREGRETQYF	TGTGCCTGGAGTAGTTGGCGGGAGGGCCGAGAGACCCAGTACTTC
.	TRBV30	TRBJ1-4	.	CALLGRTNEKLFF	TGTGCCTTGCTGGGGCGGACTAATGAAAAACTGTTTTTT
.	TRBV7-2	TRBJ2-7	TRBD2	CASSVGTSPREQYF	TGTGCCAGCAGCGTAGGGACTAGTCCTAGGGAGCAGTACTTC
.	TRBV28	TRBJ2-1	TRBD2	CASSFGSGLAGGSYNEQFF	TGTGCCAGCAGTTTCGGGAGCGGACTAGCGGGAGGGTCCTACAATGAGCAGTTCTTC
.	TRBV15	TRBJ2-5	.	CATSPPGETQYF	TGTGCCACCAGCCCGCCGGGGGAGACCCAGTACTTC
.	TRBV4-2	TRBJ2-7	TRBD1	CASSHPDRAHEQYF	TGTGCCAGCAGCCACCCGGACAGGGCCCACGAGCAGTACTTC